The rows below give T cell receptor beta chains drawn from one sample of a study of shared clonotypes between healthy human individuals. Only in-frame clones appear in the TCRdb table, and some are missing; sequencing was by immunoSEQ multiplex PCR. The sample gives approximately 500,000 clones, 90% to 96% of which show up once; about 0.057% is in the top ten. The sequenced sample consisted of naive CD4+ T cells sorted from blood. Every receptor here comes from a woman aged 25 to 39 in good health. The CDR3 runs from the conserved cysteine through the conserved F or W. Fields, in order: CDR3 DNA, CDR3 protein, V gene, D gene, J gene. The D gene is left open where the match is weak.

CDR3 DNA: TGCGCCAGCAGCCCAGACAGGGGAGGTGAGCAGTACTTC; CDR3 protein: CASSPDRGGEQYF; V gene: TRBV5-1; D gene: TRBD1; J gene: TRBJ2-7
CDR3 DNA: TGTGCCAGTAGTAGGGACAAAACCGACCCCTACTATGGCTACACCTTC; CDR3 protein: CASSRDKTDPYYGYTF; V gene: TRBV19; D gene: NA; J gene: TRBJ1-2
CDR3 DNA: TGTGCCAGCAGCCCGACACCGGCATTGGCAGGACAAGAGACCCAGTACTTC; CDR3 protein: CASSPTPALAGQETQYF; V gene: TRBV7-7; D gene: NA; J gene: TRBJ2-5
CDR3 DNA: TGTGCCAGCAGTGAAAGTAGATTACGAGCCGGGCAGTACTTC; CDR3 protein: CASSESRLRAGQYF; V gene: TRBV6-1; D gene: NA; J gene: TRBJ2-7
CDR3 DNA: TGTGCCAGCAGCTTGGCCTTGGGGCACACAGATACGCAGTATTTT; CDR3 protein: CASSLALGHTDTQYF; V gene: TRBV11-2; D gene: NA; J gene: TRBJ2-3
CDR3 DNA: TGTGCCAGCAGCTTGGGGTTAGCGGACCAATATGAGCAGTTCTTC; CDR3 protein: CASSLGLADQYEQFF; V gene: TRBV5-4; D gene: NA; J gene: TRBJ2-1
CDR3 DNA: TGTGCCAGCAGCTTCGGGACAGGGGTCCAAGAGACCCAGTACTTC; CDR3 protein: CASSFGTGVQETQYF; V gene: TRBV28; D gene: TRBD1; J gene: TRBJ2-5
CDR3 DNA: TGTGCCAGCAAACTCGGGAGGACGGCTGACACAGATACGCAGTATTTT; CDR3 protein: CASKLGRTADTDTQYF; V gene: TRBV5-4; D gene: TRBD2; J gene: TRBJ2-3
CDR3 DNA: TGCAGCGTTGATGGTCAGAACCAAGAGACCCAGTACTTC; CDR3 protein: CSVDGQNQETQYF; V gene: TRBV29-1; D gene: NA; J gene: TRBJ2-5
CDR3 DNA: TGCAGCGTTGCCAACACAGATACGCAGTATTTT; CDR3 protein: CSVANTDTQYF; V gene: TRBV29-1; D gene: NA; J gene: TRBJ2-3
CDR3 DNA: TGCGCCAGCAGCAGGAGTCGGGGCACGAACCCTCCCTACGAGCAGTACTTC; CDR3 protein: CASSRSRGTNPPYEQYF; V gene: TRBV4-1; D gene: NA; J gene: TRBJ2-7
CDR3 DNA: TGTGCCAGCAGCTCGCTGGGTCCCCAGTACTTC; CDR3 protein: CASSSLGPQYF; V gene: TRBV5-4; D gene: NA; J gene: TRBJ2-5
CDR3 DNA: TGTGCCAGTAGTTTCAGGGGGTTGAACACTGAAGCTTTCTTT; CDR3 protein: CASSFRGLNTEAFF; V gene: TRBV19; D gene: TRBD1; J gene: TRBJ1-1
CDR3 DNA: TGCAGCGTGGAGGGAGCAGGTCAAGAGACCCAGTACTTC; CDR3 protein: CSVEGAGQETQYF; V gene: TRBV29-1; D gene: NA; J gene: TRBJ2-5
CDR3 DNA: TGTGCCATCAGTGAGTCGAAGGCAAGTGCAACTAATGAAAAACTGTTTTTT; CDR3 protein: CAISESKASATNEKLFF; V gene: TRBV10-3; D gene: NA; J gene: TRBJ1-4
CDR3 DNA: TGTGCCAATTACTCCCAGGGAGGGGCCCCCTACGAGCAGTACTTC; CDR3 protein: CANYSQGGAPYEQYF; V gene: TRBV10-3; D gene: TRBD2; J gene: TRBJ2-7